This T cell receptor (beta chain) stems from a study of control samples from healthy donors and cancer patients. The length of the CDR3 is 16 residues. The V end lost 3 bases, the J end lost 3 bases, and 14 bases lay between the germline ends. The germline V gene encodes CDR1 KGHDR and CDR2 SFDVKD. The method was immunoSEQ multiplex PCR; TCRdb's version includes in-frame clones alone and lacks a portion of them. The sample lists around 94,000 clones, around 87% seen once, with over 1% in the top ten. This clonotype originated in a woman aged 50 to 65 in good health. The sequenced sample was blood. The chain employs TRBV24-1 and TRBJ2-1, with D hard to call. CDR3 region: CATSDNRPGIYNEQFF. DNA for the CDR3: TGTGCCACCAGTGATAACCGGCCAGGCATCTACAATGAGCAGTTCTTC.